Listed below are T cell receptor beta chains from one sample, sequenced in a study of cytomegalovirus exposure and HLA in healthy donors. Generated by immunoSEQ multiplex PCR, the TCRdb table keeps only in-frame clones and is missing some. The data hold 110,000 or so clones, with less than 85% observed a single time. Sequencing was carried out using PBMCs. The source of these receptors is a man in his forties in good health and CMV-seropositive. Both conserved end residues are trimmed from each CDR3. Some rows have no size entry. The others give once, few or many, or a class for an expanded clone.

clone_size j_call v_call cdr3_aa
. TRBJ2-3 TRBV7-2 ASSLVGGFTTDTQY
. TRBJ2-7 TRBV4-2 ASSQEAPGELDEQY
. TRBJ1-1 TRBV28 ASRRGGVRTNEAF
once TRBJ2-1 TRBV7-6 ASSLRAGGRDEQF
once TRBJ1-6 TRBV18 ASSPTGGLSPLH
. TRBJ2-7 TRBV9 ASSEGGQGREQY
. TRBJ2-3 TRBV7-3 ASSFGLAGSTDTQY
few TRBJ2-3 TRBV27 ASSRAGATSTDTQY
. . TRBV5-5 ASSLPGQVAYEQY
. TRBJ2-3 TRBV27 ATWRDGTDTQY
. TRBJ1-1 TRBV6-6 ASSYQVDTEAF
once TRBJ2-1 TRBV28 ASSLPRGGNEQF
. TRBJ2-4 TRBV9 ASSVGGTVNHIQY
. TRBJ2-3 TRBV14 ASSPERIAGSDTQY
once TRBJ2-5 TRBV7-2 ASSSGLGRVQETQY